A single sample is the source of the 2 T cell receptor beta chains below, sequenced in a study of blood T cells in healthy people across ages. The use of a sample-barcoded 5' primer and a J-beta primer mix characterized a second PCR of roughly 7 to 11 cycles. MiXCR was run by TCRdb on the 5' RACE reads, yielding one entry per CDR3 protein. The table records about 780,000 distinct CDR3 sequences, around a quarter of them present only once. The data also belong to a second study, concerning T cells of mothers and their children.

Sequencing was carried out using blood. The receptor source for this set is a boy aged 10-17 years in good health.

This chain links TRBV20-1 with TRBJ2-5; D remains unclear. This CDR3 region has 14 residues. V dropped 3 bases and J dropped 2 bases, with 13 bases sitting between them. Germline loops: CDR1 DFQATT, CDR2 SNEGSKA (reference sequence). The CDR3 DNA is TGCAGTGCTAGTACACTTAATGGGCAAGAGACCCAGTACTTC. It specifies CSASTLNGQETQYF.

The chain is built from TRBV20-1 and TRBJ1-6; 9 bases fit TRBD1. V lost 6 bases, J lost 10 bases, and 7 bases stayed unmatched. There are 13 residues in the CDR3. Germline CDR1 is DFQATT and CDR2 is SNEGSKA (reference sequence). CDR3 protein: CSALLTGGSPLHF. CDR3 coding DNA: TGCAGTGCCCTGCTCACAGGGGGCTCACCCCTCCACTTT.